The 17 T cell receptor beta chains given below trace back to one sample, sequenced in a study of T cells in Graves' hyperthyroidism and ophthalmopathy. Template material for amplifying TCR beta CDR3 regions consisted of RNA transcripts. The primer set for the first-round RT-PCR of the TCR CDR3 was HTBI. TCRdb ran MiXCR on the multiplex PCR reads and lists one entry per CDR3 protein. This table holds approximately 720,000 distinct CDR3 sequences, approximately 19% found once. Input material: blood. These receptors all stem from a woman aged 45-65 years with Graves' hyperthyroidism that later progressed to Graves' ophthalmopathy.

This clonotype has at least ten counts. This chain connects TRBV12-3 or TRBV12-4 to TRBJ2-7; either TRBD1 or TRBD2 may fit D (6 bases each). Trimming pared 2 bases from V and 0 bases from J, leaving 11 bases between. The CDR3 contains 15 residues. This CDR3 reads CASSLRGAGSYEQYF. CDR3 nucleotides: TGTGCCAGCAGTTTAAGGGGGGCAGGCTCCTACGAGCAGTACTTC.

This clonotype was detected many times. The V gene is TRBV12-3 or TRBV12-4, the J gene TRBJ2-3; the match to TRBD2 covers 14 bases. Unmatched junction bases numbered 5, after V lost 3 bases and J lost 3 bases. The length of the CDR3 is 17 residues. CDR3: CASSLGLAGAKTDTQYF. The CDR3 DNA reads as TGTGCCAGCAGTTTGGGACTAGCGGGGGCCAAGACAGATACGCAGTATTTT.

This clonotype appeared a few times. Since no conserved phenylalanine or tryptophan closes the CDR3, a read error is the likely cause. The chain carries TRBV5-1 and TRBJ2-6; D is unresolved. The CDR3 covers 14 residues. The germline V gene encodes CDR1 SGHRS and CDR2 YFSETQ. Trimming took off 4 bases at V and 0 bases at J, with 5 bases between the two ends. CDR3 protein: CASSEVSGANVLTS. As DNA, the CDR3 is TGCGCCAGCAGCGAGGTCTCTGGGGCCAACGTCCTGACTTCC.

This clonotype has more than one count but fewer than ten. Written as DNA, the CDR3 is TGTGCCAGCAGTGAGCGGATAGTTCCTAACTATGGCTACACCTTC. This translates into CASSERIVPNYGYTF. The chain couples TRBV27 to TRBJ1-2, with D unresolved. The CDR3 has 15 residues. V was cut by 5 bases and J by 0 bases, with 13 bases left in between. CDR1 and CDR2 (germline): MNHEY, SMNVEV (reference sequence).

This chain connects TRBV6-1 to TRBJ2-7, with unresolved D. The CDR3 spans 15 residues. Germline CDR1 MNHNS, CDR2 SASEGT. Trimming took off 3 bases at V and 2 bases at J, with 14 bases between the two ends. In nucleotides, the CDR3 is TGTGCCAGCAGTGACTTCTTTGGAGAAGCCTACGAGCAGTACTTC. This gives the protein CASSDFFGEAYEQYF.

The chain is built from TRBV20-1 and TRBJ2-5; 8 bases match TRBD2. This CDR3 spans 15 amino acids. Germline CDR1 DFQATT, CDR2 SNEGSKA (reference sequence). Trimming removed 6 bases from V and 5 bases from J; junction bases left unmatched: 14. The CDR3, as DNA: TGCAGTGCCCTACCTTCAACGGGGGGGCTTGAGACCCAGTACTTC. The encoded protein is CSALPSTGGLETQYF.

This sequence joins TRBV11-1 and TRBJ2-1; 9 nucleotides line up with TRBD2. J lost 3 bases, V lost 5 bases, and 14 bases had no gene match. CDR1 and CDR2 from the germline V gene are SGHAT and FQDESV (reference sequence). The CDR3 extends over 18 amino acids. The DNA of the CDR3 is TGTGCCAGCAGCCTACCAGGTACTAGCGGGCTGGGCTACAATGAGCAGTTCTTC. Protein product: CASSLPGTSGLGYNEQFF.

This clonotype was counted at least ten times. V and J are TRBV11-3 and TRBJ2-1; 7 bases fit TRBD2. CDR1 is SGHNT, CDR2 YENEEA, per germline. V shed 4 bases, J shed 9 bases, and the junction held 6 bases outside the gene matches. This CDR3 is 13 amino acids long. CDR3 DNA: TGTGCCAGCAGCTCCAGGGAGGGCGCTGAGCAGTTCTTC. This codes for CASSSREGAEQFF.

This clonotype has just a few counts. This chain joins TRBV18 and TRBJ1-1, with D possibly matching TRBD1 (5 bases). CDR1 and CDR2 (germline): KGHSH, LQKENI. The CDR3 consists of 16 residues. The germline V and J ends were trimmed by 1 base and 0 bases, with 12 bases remaining between them. The CDR3 coding sequence is TGTGCCAGCTCACCACTCGGGGGGAACATGAACACTGAAGCTTTCTTT. Translation gives CASSPLGGNMNTEAFF.

The rearrangement links TRBV7-3 to TRBJ2-2; 9 bases fit TRBD1. V lost 6 bases to trimming and J lost 6 bases; unmatched junction nucleotides: 8. Germline-derived CDR1 and CDR2 are SGHTA and FQGTGA. This CDR3 comprises 15 residues. The CDR3 loop is CASSPGQGGPGELFF. The DNA of the CDR3 is TGTGCCAGCAGTCCGGGACAGGGCGGGCCCGGGGAGCTGTTTTTT.

V usage is TRBV6-1 and J usage is TRBJ1-4; D might be TRBD1 (6 bases). Trimming stripped 2 bases from V and 0 bases from J, with 13 bases between. Germline loops: CDR1 MNHNS, CDR2 SASEGT. The CDR3 covers 17 residues. Written as DNA, the CDR3 is TGTGCCAGCAGTGAACTGGGGGCGGTGGCAACTAATGAAAAACTGTTTTTT. Translated: CASSELGAVATNEKLFF.

This clonotype was observed many times. The rearrangement links TRBV7-9 to TRBJ2-7; D might be TRBD1 (6 bases). Germline loops: CDR1 SEHNR, CDR2 FQNEAQ (reference sequence). Deletions cut 2 bases from V and 4 bases from J, with 21 bases between. The CDR3 covers 17 residues. This CDR3 is CASSLPRGTFFAYEQYF. CDR3 sequence (DNA): TGTGCCAGCAGCTTACCACGAGGGACATTCTTTGCTTACGAGCAGTACTTC.

This clonotype was picked up a small number of times. The gene calls are TRBV6-1 and TRBJ1-3, with D possibly being TRBD1 (5 bases). This CDR3 is built from 17 residues. The ends were cut back, 5 bases at V and 2 bases at J, with 19 bases in the middle. Germline V CDR1 and CDR2: MNHNS, SASEGT. The CDR3 sequence is CASSYSPIDRTGNTIYF. The DNA for the CDR3 is TGTGCCAGCAGTTATTCCCCAATCGACAGAACTGGAAACACCATATATTTT.

The rearrangement joins TRBV18 to TRBJ2-4; 9 positions match TRBD1. CDR1 KGHSH and CDR2 LQKENI come from the germline V gene. This CDR3 has 13 amino acids. J lost 8 bases, V lost 3 bases, and 2 bases had no gene match. The CDR3 sequence is CASSPRQGDIQYF. The CDR3, as DNA: TGTGCCAGCTCACCGAGACAGGGGGACATTCAGTACTTC.

This clonotype was seen a handful of times. The junction and the germline gene differ at one end; a read error may be behind it. The genes are TRBV9 and TRBJ1-1, with D possibly matching TRBD1 (6 bases). The V gene's germline CDR1 is SGDLS and CDR2 YYNGEE. CDR3 size: 16 residues. The CDR3 DNA follows: TGTGCCAGCACCGTAGGTCCAGGGGTCATGAACACTGAAGCTTTCTTT. Translated: CASTVGPGVMNTEAFF.

The CDR3, as DNA: TGTGCCACCAAACCCCCCACCGCGAGCGGGGGGAAAGAGACCCAGTACTTC. Encoded protein: CATKPPTASGGKETQYF. This chain links TRBV6-1 with TRBJ2-5; 9 positions agree with TRBD2. The CDR3 has 17 amino acids. Trimming at V came to 10 bases and at J to 3 bases, leaving 18 bases not matched to a gene. Germline loops: CDR1 MNHNS, CDR2 SASEGT.

This clonotype occurred many times. The V call is TRBV5-1, the J call TRBJ1-1, with 8 bases identical to TRBD1. Unmatched junction bases numbered 6, after V lost 0 bases and J lost 5 bases. The length of the CDR3 is 15 residues. CDR1 SGHRS and CDR2 YFSETQ come from the germline V gene. This CDR3 is CASSLGTGRQTEAFF. The DNA of the CDR3 is TGCGCCAGCAGCTTGGGGACAGGGCGTCAGACTGAAGCTTTCTTT.